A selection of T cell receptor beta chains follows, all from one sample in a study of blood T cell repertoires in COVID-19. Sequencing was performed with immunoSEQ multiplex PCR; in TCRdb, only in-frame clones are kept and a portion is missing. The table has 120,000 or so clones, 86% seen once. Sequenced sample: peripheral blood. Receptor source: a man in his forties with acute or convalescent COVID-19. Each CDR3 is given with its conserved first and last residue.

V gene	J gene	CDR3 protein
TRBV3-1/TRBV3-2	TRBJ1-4	CASSYAGTANEKLFF
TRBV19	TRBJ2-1	CASSPPGVSNEQFF
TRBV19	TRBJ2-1	CASTLGGAYNEQFF
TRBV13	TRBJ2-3	CASSTSGGAFIADTQYF
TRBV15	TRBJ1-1	CATSNKPGLEAFF
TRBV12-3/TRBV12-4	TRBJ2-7	CASSFGAIYEQYF
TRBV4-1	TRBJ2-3	CASSLTAGTPSTDTQYF
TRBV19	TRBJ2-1	CASSETSGGWPNEQFF
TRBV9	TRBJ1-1	CASSVDAVATEAFF
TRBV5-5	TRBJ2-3	CASSPGAGAGATDTQYF
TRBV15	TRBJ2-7	CATSRDPRYEQYF
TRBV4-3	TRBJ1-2	CASSQGQGIGGYTF
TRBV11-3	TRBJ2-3	CASSGTSTDTQYF
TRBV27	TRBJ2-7	CASSLSQGANYEQYF
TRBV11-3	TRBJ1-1	CASSNSRSNTEAFF
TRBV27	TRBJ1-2	CASRNNPGQGFGYTF
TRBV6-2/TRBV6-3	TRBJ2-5	CASSYELAGNLRETQYF
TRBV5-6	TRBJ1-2	CASKPRTESFYGYTF
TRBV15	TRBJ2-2	CATSRGRTGAGELFF
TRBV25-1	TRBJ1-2	CASTQFGTGLLGYTF
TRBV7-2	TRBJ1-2	CASSTGQGTSGYTF
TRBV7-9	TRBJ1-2	CASSPQGPYYGYTF
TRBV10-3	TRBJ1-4	CAISGEEEKLFF
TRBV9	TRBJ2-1	CASSSRGTIYEQFF
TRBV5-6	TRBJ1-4	CASSFTGGVATNEKLFF
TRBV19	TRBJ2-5	CASSISASGGLASETQYF
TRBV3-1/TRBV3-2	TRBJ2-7	CASRGTSGGYEQYF
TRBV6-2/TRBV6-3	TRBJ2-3	CASSSFGRGRFTDTQYF
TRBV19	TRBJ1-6	CASSWTVYNSPLHF
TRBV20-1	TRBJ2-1	CSASGSGRVYNEQFF
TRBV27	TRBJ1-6	CASSLNPPRPSLAPLHF
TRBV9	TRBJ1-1	CASSVQGMGPAFF
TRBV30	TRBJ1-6	CAWSLGSSSYNSPLHF
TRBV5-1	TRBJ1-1	CASSFFSDRGNWAFF
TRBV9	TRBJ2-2	CASSVRQGTNTGELFF
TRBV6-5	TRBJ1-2	CASTYSGLTDYGYTF
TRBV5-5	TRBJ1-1	CASSSGWQGYTEAFF
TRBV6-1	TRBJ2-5	CASSEYRTRETQYF
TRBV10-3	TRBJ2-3	CAISGKEGALVDTQYF
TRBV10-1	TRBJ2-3	CASSASGNTDTQYF